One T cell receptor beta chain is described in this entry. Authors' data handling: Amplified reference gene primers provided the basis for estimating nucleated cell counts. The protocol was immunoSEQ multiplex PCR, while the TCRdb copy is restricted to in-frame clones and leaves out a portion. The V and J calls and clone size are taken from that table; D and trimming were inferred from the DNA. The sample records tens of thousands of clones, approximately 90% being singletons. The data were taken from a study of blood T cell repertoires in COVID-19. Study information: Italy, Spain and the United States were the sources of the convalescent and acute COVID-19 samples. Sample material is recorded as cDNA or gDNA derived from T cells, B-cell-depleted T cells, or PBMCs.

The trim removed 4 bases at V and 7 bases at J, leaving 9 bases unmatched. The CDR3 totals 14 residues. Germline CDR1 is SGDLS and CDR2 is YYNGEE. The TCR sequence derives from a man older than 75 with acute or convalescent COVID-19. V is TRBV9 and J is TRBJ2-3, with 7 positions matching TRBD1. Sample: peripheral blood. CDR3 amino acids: CASSIGTAPNTQYF. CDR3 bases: TGTGCCAGCAGCATCGGGACAGCTCCTAATACGCAGTATTTT.